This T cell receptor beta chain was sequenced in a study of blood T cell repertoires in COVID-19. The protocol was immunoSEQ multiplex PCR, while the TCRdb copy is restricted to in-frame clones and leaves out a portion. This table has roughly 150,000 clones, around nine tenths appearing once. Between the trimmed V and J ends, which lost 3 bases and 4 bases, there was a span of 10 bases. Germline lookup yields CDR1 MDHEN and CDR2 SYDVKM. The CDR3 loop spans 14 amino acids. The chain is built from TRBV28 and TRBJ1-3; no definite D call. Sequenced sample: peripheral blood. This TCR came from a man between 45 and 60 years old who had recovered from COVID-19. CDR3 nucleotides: TGTGCCAGCAGTTTTGGTCAGTTAGGAAACACCATATATTTT. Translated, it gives CASSFGQLGNTIYF. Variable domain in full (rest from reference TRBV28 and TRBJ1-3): DVKVTQSSRYLVKRTGEKVFLECVQDMDHENMFWYRQDPGLGLRLIYFSYDVKMKEKGDIPEGYSVSREKKERFSLILESASTNQTSMYLCASSFGQLGNTIYFGEGSWLTVV.